This T cell receptor (beta chain) was sequenced in a study of human T cells and chemical hapten exposure. TCRdb reanalysed the RACE reads using MiXCR and keeps one entry per CDR3 protein. The data show fewer than 90,000 distinct CDR3 sequences, less than 8% seen once. Time point in this sample: patch test 2, 6 weeks after DPC sensitization. Treatment of the sample: therapeutic diphenylcyclopropenone sensitization with weekly scalp DPC. This clonotype was found many times. The CDR3 is 18 amino acids. Germline loops: CDR1 LNHNV, CDR2 YYDKDF (reference sequence). V was cut by 0 bases and J by 0 bases, with 15 bases left in between.

Sequenced here: whole blood, sampled in connection with sensitization to the hapten diphenylcyclopropenone (DPC). J is TRBJ1-5 and V is TRBV15; maybe TRBD1 (5 bases). This clonotype originated in a woman aged 25 to 39 with alopecia areata. Some clones in this sample may be carry-over from other donors' samples. The DNA for the CDR3 is TGTGCCACCAGCAGAGATTCAGTAGGGGCTGATAGCAATCAGCCCCAGCATTTT. It yields the protein CATSRDSVGADSNQPQHF.